A selection of T cell receptor beta chains follows, all from one sample in a study of T cells in Graves' hyperthyroidism and ophthalmopathy. TCRdb itself ran the multiplex PCR reads through MiXCR, one entry per CDR3 protein. The sample contains about 340,000 distinct CDR3 sequences, 15% to 20% of which appear only once. The sequenced sample was blood. All receptors come from a woman aged 50 to 60 with Graves' hyperthyroidism. CDR3s include the opening cysteine and the closing phenylalanine or tryptophan. D genes are given only for firm matches. Only some rows state a clone size, as once, few, many or a class for expanded clones.

size: many; J: TRBJ2-3; V: TRBV2; D: NA; DNA: TGTGCCAGCAGCCGAGGTGGGGGGACCACAGATACGCAGTATTTT; CDR3: CASSRGGGTTDTQYF
size: NA; J: TRBJ2-5; V: TRBV5-4; D: TRBD2; DNA: TGTGCCAGCAGCTTGGGACTAGCGGGAGACCCAGAGACCCAGTACTTC; CDR3: CASSLGLAGDPETQYF
size: NA; J: TRBJ2-5; V: TRBV24-1; D: TRBD1; DNA: TGTGCCACCAGTCTAGAACAGGGGGATGAGACCCAGTACTTC; CDR3: CATSLEQGDETQYF
size: few; J: TRBJ2-3; V: TRBV10-2; D: TRBD2; DNA: TGCGCCAGCATTTCAGGACTAGCGGGGGGATACACAGATACGCAGTATTTT; CDR3: CASISGLAGGYTDTQYF
size: few; J: TRBJ2-1; V: TRBV3-1; D: NA; DNA: TGTGCCAGCAGCCATAGGGTTGTGGGAGCCGGGACGAACAATGAGCAGTTCTTC; CDR3: CASSHRVVGAGTNNEQFF
size: few; J: TRBJ1-2; V: TRBV24-1; D: TRBD1; DNA: TGTGCCACCAGTGAAGGGGGCAGGGACTATGGCTACACCTTC; CDR3: CATSEGGRDYGYTF
size: NA; J: TRBJ2-5; V: TRBV12-3/TRBV12-4; D: TRBD2; DNA: TGTGCCAGCAGTTGGGGAGGGGCAGAGACCCAGTACTTC; CDR3: CASSWGGAETQYF
size: many; J: TRBJ1-2; V: TRBV6-1; D: TRBD1; DNA: TGTGCCAGCAGCCAAGGGACAGGGGGAACCAATAACTATGGCTACACCTTC; CDR3: CASSQGTGGTNNYGYTF
size: many; J: TRBJ2-1; V: TRBV30; D: NA; DNA: TGTGCCTGGAGCCTCGGGACCATCGATGAGCAGTTCTTC; CDR3: CAWSLGTIDEQFF
size: many; J: TRBJ2-1; V: TRBV5-1; D: TRBD2; DNA: TGCGCCAGCGCAGCCCAAGCGGGAGCTTACAATGAGCAGTTCTTC; CDR3: CASAAQAGAYNEQFF